Listed below are T cell receptor beta chains from one sample, sequenced in a study of radiation and T cells in renal cell carcinoma. Data came from immunoSEQ multiplex PCR; TCRdb stores just in-frame clones and leaves some out. Here the sample spans 14,000 to 15,000 clones, roughly 58% being singletons. The sequences come from tumor tissue, collected from a patient whose treatment was nephrectomy without radiotherapy. The receptor source for this set is a man aged 55 to 70 with renal cell carcinoma. CDR3s include the opening cysteine and the closing phenylalanine or tryptophan. The order of the fields is D gene, clone size, V gene, J gene, CDR3 protein, CDR3 DNA. D genes are given only for firm matches. Not every row has a clone size; where given, it reads once, few, many or a size class.

d_call: .; clone_size: few; v_call: TRBV18; j_call: TRBJ1-1; cdr3_aa: CASSPTANTEAFF; cdr3_nt: TGTGCCAGCTCACCGACGGCAAACACTGAAGCTTTCTTT
d_call: TRBD1; clone_size: .; v_call: TRBV28; j_call: TRBJ1-2; cdr3_aa: CASTTPVRQGSYGYTF; cdr3_nt: TGTGCCAGCACGACGCCCGTTCGACAGGGGAGCTATGGCTACACCTTC
d_call: .; clone_size: medium-sized; v_call: TRBV30; j_call: TRBJ1-1; cdr3_aa: CAWRKEPNTEAFF; cdr3_nt: TGTGCCTGGAGAAAGGAGCCGAACACTGAAGCTTTCTTT
d_call: .; clone_size: .; v_call: TRBV5-4; j_call: TRBJ2-4; cdr3_aa: CASSSGQWDIQYF; cdr3_nt: TGTGCCAGCAGCTCGGGCCAATGGGACATTCAGTACTTC
d_call: .; clone_size: .; v_call: TRBV4-2; j_call: TRBJ2-5; cdr3_aa: CASSHLAGGETQYF; cdr3_nt: TGTGCCAGCAGCCACCTGGCAGGGGGGGAGACCCAGTACTTC
d_call: .; clone_size: .; v_call: TRBV29-1; j_call: TRBJ2-5; cdr3_aa: CSVDNGIGQETQYF; cdr3_nt: TGCAGCGTTGATAATGGGATTGGGCAAGAGACCCAGTACTTC
d_call: .; clone_size: .; v_call: TRBV28; j_call: TRBJ1-4; cdr3_aa: CASSRPGATNEKLFF; cdr3_nt: TGTGCCAGCAGCAGACCGGGGGCTACTAATGAAAAACTGTTTTTT
d_call: .; clone_size: .; v_call: TRBV5-1; j_call: TRBJ2-7; cdr3_aa: CASREAPSYEQYF; cdr3_nt: TGCGCCAGCAGAGAGGCACCGTCCTACGAGCAGTACTTC
d_call: .; clone_size: few; v_call: TRBV7-6; j_call: TRBJ2-7; cdr3_aa: CASSLAEGYEQYF; cdr3_nt: TGTGCCAGCAGCTTAGCCGAGGGGTACGAGCAGTACTTC
d_call: .; clone_size: .; v_call: TRBV28; j_call: TRBJ2-1; cdr3_aa: CASSLFGGVVNEQFF; cdr3_nt: TGTGCCAGCAGTTTGTTTGGGGGAGTCGTGAATGAGCAGTTCTTC
d_call: TRBD2; clone_size: few; v_call: TRBV2; j_call: TRBJ2-4; cdr3_aa: CASSARTSGPLAKNIQYF; cdr3_nt: TGTGCCAGCAGCGCCCGGACTAGCGGACCCCTAGCCAAAAACATTCAGTACTTC
d_call: .; clone_size: .; v_call: TRBV19; j_call: TRBJ2-3; cdr3_aa: CASSIRPRGTDTQYF; cdr3_nt: TGTGCCAGTAGTATAAGGCCCCGCGGCACAGATACGCAGTATTTT
d_call: .; clone_size: medium-sized; v_call: TRBV14; j_call: TRBJ1-1; cdr3_aa: CASSQGGGTATEAFF; cdr3_nt: TGTGCCAGCAGCCAAGGTGGGGGGACGGCCACTGAAGCTTTCTTT
d_call: TRBD2; clone_size: few; v_call: TRBV7-2; j_call: TRBJ2-1; cdr3_aa: CASSHRTTSGSLGEQFF; cdr3_nt: TGTGCCAGCAGCCACCGGACGACTAGCGGGAGTTTGGGTGAGCAGTTCTTC
d_call: .; clone_size: .; v_call: TRBV7-9; j_call: TRBJ1-5; cdr3_aa: CASSPTGPGNQPQHF; cdr3_nt: TGTGCCAGCAGCCCGACGGGGCCGGGGAATCAGCCCCAGCATTTT
d_call: .; clone_size: .; v_call: TRBV4-2; j_call: TRBJ2-2; cdr3_aa: CASSQEPGNTGELFF; cdr3_nt: TGTGCCAGCAGCCAAGAACCAGGGAACACCGGGGAGCTGTTTTTT
d_call: TRBD2; clone_size: .; v_call: TRBV28; j_call: TRBJ2-7; cdr3_aa: CASSFVIAGGLRSYEQYF; cdr3_nt: TGTGCCAGCAGTTTTGTAATAGCGGGGGGCCTACGCTCCTACGAGCAGTACTTC
d_call: .; clone_size: .; v_call: TRBV19; j_call: TRBJ1-2; cdr3_aa: CASRGIVTGDNYGYTF; cdr3_nt: TGTGCCAGTAGAGGGATAGTCACAGGTGATAACTATGGCTACACCTTC
d_call: .; clone_size: .; v_call: TRBV11-3; j_call: TRBJ2-2; cdr3_aa: CASAPGGSNTGELFF; cdr3_nt: TGTGCCAGCGCCCCAGGAGGGTCGAACACCGGGGAGCTGTTTTTT